The text below deals with one T cell receptor (beta chain). Its antigen is not known. This entry is derived from a study of a mutant IDH1 vaccine in newly diagnosed glioma. In the study overall: Patients had eight vaccinations, in weeks 1, 3, 5, 7, 11, 15, 19 and 23. Among treated patients, roughly 62% were male and around 38% female, and mean age was about 41 years. Patients were pretreated with radiotherapy, temozolomide, or both, mostly both.

Produced via immunoSEQ multiplex PCR; TCRdb's table is partial and in-frame only. The data contain 100,000 to 120,000 clones, roughly 88% of them seen just once; the ten biggest clones take up around 0.6%. J lost 6 bases, V lost 4 bases, and 3 bases had no gene match. Germline CDR1 SGHRS, CDR2 YFSETQ. The CDR3 covers 14 residues. Noted time point: week 11, during vaccination. The content of each vaccine dose was 300 ug of mutant IDH1 20-mer peptide, and topical imiquimod accompanied it. The donors' diagnosis was new WHO grade 3 or 4 astrocytoma that was IDH1-mutant and ATRX-lost. The TCR comes from a woman aged 45-60 years with glioma. Sequencing used PBMCs, obtained from a glioma patient whose treatment included an IDH1 peptide vaccine. The chain recombines TRBV5-1 with TRBJ2-1, with 11 bases that match TRBD1. The chain's CDR3 is CASSPGTGGNEQFF. CDR3 DNA sequence: TGCGCCAGCAGCCCTGGGACAGGGGGCAATGAGCAGTTCTTC.